What follows are 30 T cell receptor beta chains derived from one specimen sequenced in a study of blood T cell repertoires in COVID-19 (dated by TCRdb to 2019 to 2021). The library was produced with the immunoSEQ multiplex PCR assay. The table was pulled from immuneACCESS by TCRdb, which kept in-frame rearrangements only. Such tables lose some clones; where checked, under half of the loss comes from unresolved V genes, and the rest has no known cause. The sample yields 53,000 or so clones; 85% to 90% were counted once. Of the sample, roughly 12% falls within the top ten clones. Sequenced input: peripheral blood. The receptors here all came from a man between 65 and 85 years old with active COVID-19.

The CDR3 sequence: CASSEDGGRSNEQFF. CDR3 nucleotide sequence: TGTGCCAGTTCGGAGGACGGGGGGCGAAGCAATGAGCAGTTCTTC. This rearrangement joins TRBV7-2 to TRBJ2-1; TRBD2 might be the D (7 bases). V lost 9 bases to trimming and J lost 6 bases, with 21 bases between them. CDR3 size: 15 residues. In germline, CDR1 is SGHTA, CDR2 FQGNSA. The full variable domain, completed using reference TRBV7-2 and TRBJ2-1, is GAGVSQSPSNKVTEKGKDVELRCDPISGHTALYWYRQSLGQGLEFLIYFQGNSAPDKSGLPSDRFSAERTGGSVSTLTIQRTQQEDSAVYLCASSEDGGRSNEQFFGPGTRLTVL.

The rearrangement uses TRBV19 and TRBJ1-3; D gene uncertain. CDR1 LNHDA and CDR2 SQIVND come from the germline V gene (reference sequence). The CDR3 is made up of 14 amino acids. The germline V and J ends were trimmed by 3 bases and 3 bases, with 9 bases remaining between them. The CDR3 protein is CASSMAGYGNTIYF. The DNA for the CDR3 is TGTGCCAGTAGTATGGCAGGCTATGGAAACACCATATATTTT. The full variable domain, in which reference TRBV19 and TRBJ1-3 provide the parts outside the CDR3, is DGGITQSPKYLFRKEGQNVTLSCEQNLNHDAMYWYRQDPGQGLRLIYYSQIVNDFQKGDIAEGYSVSREKKESFPLTVTSAQKNPTAFYLCASSMAGYGNTIYFGEGSWLTVV.

The chain joins TRBV24-1 to TRBJ2-5, with D perhaps TRBD1 (5 bases). CDR3 length: 15 residues. V dropped 4 bases and J dropped 4 bases, with 15 bases sitting between them. CDR1 is KGHDR and CDR2 is SFDVKD in the germline V gene. Written as DNA, the CDR3 is TGTGCCACCAGTGACCCCCAGGGAATGGGAGAGACCCAGTACTTC. Translating gives CATSDPQGMGETQYF.

The chain couples TRBV7-8 to TRBJ1-3; D perhaps matches TRBD1 (5 bases). V was clipped by 4 bases and J by 1 base, with 8 bases between them. Germline lookup yields CDR1 SGHVS and CDR2 FQNEAQ. This CDR3 spans 14 amino acids. CDR3 protein: CASSSRGSGNTIYF. In nucleotides, the CDR3 is TGTGCCAGCAGCTCCCGGGGGTCTGGAAACACCATATATTTT. The full variable domain, with the rest looked up from reference TRBV7-8 and TRBJ1-3, is GAGVSQSPRYKVAKRGQDVALRCDPISGHVSLFWYQQALGQGPEFLTYFQNEAQLDKSGLPSDRFFAERPEGSVSTLKIQRTQQEDSAVYLCASSSRGSGNTIYFGEGSWLTVV.

The chain couples TRBV24-1 to TRBJ2-3; TRBD2 might be the D (6 bases). The CDR3 is 12 residues long. Looked up from germline, CDR1 is KGHDR and CDR2 is SFDVKD. Trimming shortened V by 12 bases and J by 3 bases, and 12 bases separated the two germline ends. CDR3 in amino acids: CAVKGTTDTQYF. For the CDR3, the DNA is TGTGCCGTCAAGGGGACTACAGATACGCAGTATTTT.

V and J are TRBV5-1 and TRBJ1-4; 9 bases match TRBD1. The V segment lost 4 bases and the J segment 6 bases; nucleotides outside the gene matches: 10. Germline V gene lookup returns CDR1 SGHRS and CDR2 YFSETQ. This CDR3 region has 16 residues. CDR3 sequence reads: CASSSAGTGMDEKLFF. The CDR3 DNA reads as TGCGCCAGCAGCAGCGCTGGGACAGGGATGGATGAAAAACTGTTTTTT.

This clone appeared once. CDR3 nucleotide sequence: TGTGCCAGCAGCTTATTCTACGGGGAGGGCACCGGGGAGCTGTTTTTT. Translated, it gives CASSLFYGEGTGELFF. The chain uses TRBV5-4 and TRBJ2-2, with TRBD2 identical over 7 bases. With V trimmed by 2 bases and J by 4 bases, 8 bases remained unmatched. This CDR3 comprises 16 residues. CDR1 SGHNT and CDR2 YYREEE come from the germline V gene (reference sequence).

DNA of the CDR3: TGTGCCAGCAGCTTGCCCGGGGGGGGAGAGACCCAGTACTTC. Its translation: CASSLPGGGETQYF. The chain links TRBV5-4 to TRBJ2-5, with TRBD2 identical over 8 bases. Germline V gene lookup returns CDR1 SGHNT and CDR2 YYREEE (reference sequence). The CDR3 is 14 amino acids. V was pared by 1 base and J by 4 bases, with 3 bases of the junction left unmatched.

The V and J genes are TRBV5-1 and TRBJ2-6; D call uncertain. Trimming removed 0 bases from V and 4 bases from J, with 14 bases in between. The CDR3 contains 17 residues. Looked up from germline, CDR1 is SGHRS and CDR2 is YFSETQ. Written as DNA, the CDR3 is TGCGCCAGCAGCTTGGATGCGAGTCTTTCCGGGGCCAACGTCCTGACTTTC. As protein: CASSLDASLSGANVLTF.

The gene calls are TRBV29-1 and TRBJ1-1; D is perhaps TRBD1 (6 bases). The length of the CDR3 is 13 residues. Trimming cost V 2 bases and J 0 bases, with 7 bases left between them. Germline CDR1 reads SQVTM; CDR2 reads ANQGSEA. CDR3 bases: TGCAGCGTTGAAACAGGGCTGAACACTGAAGCTTTCTTT. Translation gives CSVETGLNTEAFF.

DNA of the CDR3: TGTGCCAGCAGTCCCAAGACTAGCGGGGTAGGAGAGACCCAGTACTTC. This translates into CASSPKTSGVGETQYF. The chain has TRBV27 and TRBJ2-5; 11 bases are a match to TRBD2. The CDR3 runs 16 residues. The V and J ends lost 5 bases and 4 bases, in that order; junction bases with no gene match: 9. Germline CDR1 is MNHEY and CDR2 is SMNVEV (reference sequence).

V gene TRBV5-1 combines with J gene TRBJ1-5; D not resolved. Trimming stripped 4 bases from V and 4 bases from J, with 9 bases between. Germline V CDR1 and CDR2: SGHRS, YFSETQ. The CDR3 is 13 residues long. In nucleotides, the CDR3 is TGCGCCAGCAGCCCGGAGGTAAATCAGCCCCAGCATTTT. Protein sequence: CASSPEVNQPQHF.

The V gene is TRBV6-2 or TRBV6-3, the J gene TRBJ1-5, with 9 bases matching TRBD1. J was trimmed by 6 bases and V by 5 bases; bases with no gene match: 8. This CDR3 comprises 15 residues. Germline loops: CDR1 MNHEY, CDR2 SVGEGT. The CDR3 region has the DNA TGTGCCAGCAGTACAACAGGGGGCCGGAGTCAGCCCCAGCATTTT. Protein: CASSTTGGRSQPQHF.

J is TRBJ1-2 and V is TRBV7-9; 7 nucleotides agree with TRBD1. This CDR3 spans 13 amino acids. The V gene's germline CDR1 is SEHNR and CDR2 FQNEAQ (reference sequence). Losses at the gene ends were 1 base for V and 6 bases for J; bases not matched to a gene: 2. The DNA for the CDR3 is TGTGCCAGCAGCTTAGGACAGGGACATGGCTACACCTTC. Protein sequence: CASSLGQGHGYTF.

The V gene is TRBV12-5, the J gene TRBJ1-2; D is ambiguous. The germline V gene has CDR1 LGHNT and CDR2 FRNRAP. This CDR3 comprises 13 residues. Deletions cut 4 bases from V and 3 bases from J, with 9 bases between. The chain's CDR3 is CASGSEFDYGYTF. DNA for the CDR3: TGTGCTAGTGGTTCAGAATTCGACTATGGCTACACCTTC.

The gene calls are TRBV12-5 and TRBJ1-2; D possibly corresponds to TRBD1 (5 bases). Germline CDR1 LGHNT, CDR2 FRNRAP. V lost 7 bases and J 7 bases, leaving 16 bases between the germline ends. The CDR3 loop spans 13 amino acids. CDR3: CASDGARRAGYTF. DNA of the CDR3: TGTGCTAGTGATGGGGCCCGTCGGGCTGGCTACACCTTC.

The rearrangement uses TRBV19 and TRBJ2-6; maybe TRBD1 (6 bases). V shed 3 bases and J shed 4 bases, with 13 bases lying between them. In germline, CDR1 is LNHDA, CDR2 SQIVND (reference sequence). The CDR3 is made up of 16 amino acids. CDR3 in amino acids: CASSIQGGSGANVLTF. The CDR3 DNA reads as TGTGCCAGTAGTATCCAAGGGGGATCAGGGGCCAACGTCCTGACTTTC. The full variable domain, with the rest looked up from reference TRBV19 and TRBJ2-6, is DGGITQSPKYLFRKEGQNVTLSCEQNLNHDAMYWYRQDPGQGLRLIYYSQIVNDFQKGDIAEGYSVSREKKESFPLTVTSAQKNPTAFYLCASSIQGGSGANVLTFGAGSRLTVL.

The chain employs TRBV5-6 and TRBJ1-1; a weak D match, TRBD1 (5 bases). This CDR3 is built from 16 residues. V was pared by 4 bases and J by 4 bases, with 20 bases between. Germline V gene lookup returns CDR1 SGHDT and CDR2 YYEEEE. The CDR3 DNA is TGTGCCAGCAGCGCACGCAGGGTTTTGGCCCCCACTGAAGCTTTCTTT. Its translation is CASSARRVLAPTEAFF.

This clone was detected only a few times. The chain is built from TRBV6-2 or TRBV6-3 and TRBJ2-1; 8 bases fit TRBD1. After removal of 2 bases from V and 8 bases from J, the junction contained 11 bases not matched to a gene. CDR3 size: 16 residues. From germline, CDR1 is MNHEY and CDR2 SVGEGT. CDR3 amino acids: CASSYDRTGLIDEQFF. The CDR3 DNA is TGTGCCAGCAGTTACGACCGGACAGGGTTAATCGATGAGCAGTTCTTC.

By its share, this clone is medium-sized. The J gene is TRBJ2-6, the V gene TRBV4-2, with TRBD2 as a possible D gene (6 bases). The CDR3 runs 16 residues. Germline assignment: CDR1 LGHNA and CDR2 YNFKEQ. Trimming took 0 bases from V and 2 from J, leaving 8 bases between them. The CDR3 loop is CASSQEGGTGANVLTF. The CDR3, as DNA: TGTGCCAGCAGCCAAGAGGGGGGAACTGGGGCCAACGTCCTGACTTTC.

The chain carries TRBV5-1 and TRBJ1-1, with D possibly being TRBD1 (6 bases). This CDR3 has 13 amino acids. Germline values: CDR1 SGHRS, CDR2 YFSETQ. The V gene lost 4 bases and the J gene lost 2 bases, with 9 bases spanning the gap. The CDR3 here is CASSQQGNTEAFF. Here the CDR3 DNA reads TGCGCCAGCAGCCAACAGGGTAACACTGAAGCTTTCTTT.

The rearrangement uses TRBV6-5 and TRBJ1-2; 10 nucleotides match TRBD1. Germline V gene lookup returns CDR1 MNHEY and CDR2 SVGAGI. The CDR3 extends over 16 amino acids. The J segment lost 6 bases and the V segment lost 0 bases, leaving 7 bases of the junction unmatched. CDR3 residues: CASSYSGDRGGDGYTF. CDR3 sequence (DNA): TGTGCCAGCAGTTACTCCGGGGACAGGGGAGGCGATGGCTACACCTTC.

The J gene is TRBJ1-4, the V gene TRBV29-1, with TRBD1 matching 7 bases. Germline trimming cut 6 bases from V and 8 bases from J; bases unmatched to any gene: 9. The length of the CDR3 is 13 residues. Germline V CDR1 and CDR2: SQVTM, ANQGSEA. The CDR3 DNA reads as TGCAGCGTCCTACTCAGGGGGAGGGAAAAACTGTTTTTT. It is translated as CSVLLRGREKLFF.

The chain joins TRBV2 to TRBJ2-1; 12 bases match TRBD1. V dropped 6 bases and J dropped 5; count of bases not matched to a gene: 8. The CDR3 loop spans 16 amino acids. Germline-derived CDR1 and CDR2 are SNHLY and FYNNEI. The CDR3 loop reads CASSGDRGRINNEQFF. For the CDR3, the DNA is TGTGCCAGCAGCGGGGACAGGGGGCGCATCAACAATGAGCAGTTCTTC.

CDR3 sequence reads: CASTRGGLETQYF. Here the CDR3 DNA reads TGTGCCAGCACGCGGGGGGGCCTCGAGACCCAGTACTTC. The J gene is TRBJ2-5, the V gene TRBV9; 9 bases are shared with TRBD2. Germline values: CDR1 SGDLS, CDR2 YYNGEE. CDR3 size: 13 residues. The V and J ends lost 6 bases and 5 bases, in that order; junction bases with no gene match: 5. The variable domain in full, with the rest retrieved from reference TRBV9 and TRBJ2-5, is DSGVTQTPKHLITATGQRVTLRCSPRSGDLSVYWYQQSLDQGLQFLIQYYNGEERAKGNILERFSAQQFPDLHSELNLSSLELGDSALYFCASTRGGLETQYFGPGTRLLVL.

This chain links TRBV21-1 with TRBJ2-3; TRBD2 is the table's D call, not checked against the DNA. TRBV21-1 is assigned pseudogene status. The CDR3 sequence is 13 residues long. The CDR3 DNA sequence: TGTGCCAGCAGCAAAACTAGGACAGATACGCAGTATTTT. Residues: CASSKTRTDTQYF.

The chain recombines TRBV7-9 with TRBJ2-3; D may be TRBD2 (5 bases). V was cut by 3 bases and J by 7 bases, with 14 bases left in between. The germline V gene encodes CDR1 SEHNR and CDR2 FQNEAQ (reference sequence). CDR3 length equals 14 residues. The CDR3, as DNA: TGTGCCAGCAGCTTGTTAGCCTCGGGAAATACGCAGTATTTT. It translates to CASSLLASGNTQYF.

The chain combines TRBV24-1 with TRBJ2-5, with 10 bases matching TRBD1. The germline CDR1 and CDR2 sequences are KGHDR and SFDVKD. With 2 bases clipped from V and 5 bases from J, the junction kept 7 bases outside the gene matches. The CDR3 extends over 16 amino acids. The CDR3 spells CATSDSRTGGQETQYF. DNA of the CDR3: TGTGCCACCAGTGATTCTCGGACAGGGGGTCAGGAGACCCAGTACTTC.

V gene TRBV10-3 combines with J gene TRBJ1-4, with 10 bases matching TRBD1. Germline CDR1 and CDR2: ENHRY and SYGVKD. V lost 8 bases, J lost 0 bases, and 3 bases stayed unmatched. CDR3 length equals 15 residues. CDR3 amino acids: CAIATGGATNEKLFF. CDR3 DNA: TGTGCCATCGCGACAGGGGGCGCAACTAATGAAAAACTGTTTTTT.

J is TRBJ2-7 and V is TRBV5-4; D perhaps matches TRBD1 (6 bases). This CDR3 comprises 12 residues. The ends were cut back, 3 bases at V and 5 bases at J, with 9 bases in the middle. Germline values: CDR1 SGHNT, CDR2 YYREEE (reference sequence). CDR3 nucleotides: TGTGCCAGCAGCTCGACAGGAAACGAGCAGTACTTC. Translation: CASSSTGNEQYF.